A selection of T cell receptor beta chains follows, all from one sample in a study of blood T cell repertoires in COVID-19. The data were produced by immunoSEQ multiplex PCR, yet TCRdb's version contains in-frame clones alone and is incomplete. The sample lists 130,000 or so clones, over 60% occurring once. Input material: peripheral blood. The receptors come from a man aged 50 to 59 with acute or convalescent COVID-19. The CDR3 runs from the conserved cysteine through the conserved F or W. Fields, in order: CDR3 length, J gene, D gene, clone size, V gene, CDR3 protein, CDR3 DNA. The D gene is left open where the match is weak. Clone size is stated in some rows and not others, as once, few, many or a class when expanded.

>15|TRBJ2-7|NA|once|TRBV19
CASSIDHQGPYEQYF
TGTGCCAGTAGTATAGATCACCAGGGCCCCTACGAGCAGTACTTC
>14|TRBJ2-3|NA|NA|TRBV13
CASSEGASRDTQYF
TGTGCCAGCAGCGAAGGGGCCTCAAGAGATACGCAGTATTTT
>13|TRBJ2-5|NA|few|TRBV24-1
CATRGSSRETQYF
TGTGCCACCAGGGGGAGTTCTAGAGAGACCCAGTACTTC
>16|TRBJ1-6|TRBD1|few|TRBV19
CARGTGFFSYNSPLHF
TGTGCCAGAGGGACAGGGTTTTTCTCCTATAATTCACCCCTCCACTTT
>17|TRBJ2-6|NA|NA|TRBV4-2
CASSHDLHLPGANVLTF
TGTGCCAGCAGCCATGACTTACACTTACCTGGGGCCAACGTCCTGACTTTC
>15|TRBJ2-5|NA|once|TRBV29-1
CSVWGGRNVQETQYF
TGCAGCGTTTGGGGCGGTAGAAATGTCCAAGAGACCCAGTACTTC
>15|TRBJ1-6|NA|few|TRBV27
CASTPGRRNNSPLHF
TGTGCCAGCACCCCGGGGAGGCGGAATAATTCACCCCTCCACTTT
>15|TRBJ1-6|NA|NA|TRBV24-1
CATSDPGHYNSPLHF
TGTGCCACCAGTGATCCGGGACATTATAATTCACCCCTCCACTTT
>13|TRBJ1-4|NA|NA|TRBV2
CASSGARVEKLFF
TGTGCCAGCAGTGGGGCGCGAGTCGAAAAACTGTTTTTT
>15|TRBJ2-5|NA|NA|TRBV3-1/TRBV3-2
CASSQAGWTQETQYF
TGTGCCAGCAGCCAGGCGGGCTGGACGCAAGAGACCCAGTACTTC
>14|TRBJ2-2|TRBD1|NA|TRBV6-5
CASRRDRLAGELFF
TGTGCCAGCAGAAGGGACAGGCTGGCCGGGGAGCTGTTTTTT
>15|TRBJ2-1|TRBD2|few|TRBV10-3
CAISPTSGGYNEQFF
TGTGCCATCAGTCCCACTAGCGGGGGTTACAATGAGCAGTTCTTC
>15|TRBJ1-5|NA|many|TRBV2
CASSLTDDSNQPQHF
TGTGCCAGCAGTTTGACAGATGATAGCAATCAGCCCCAGCATTTT
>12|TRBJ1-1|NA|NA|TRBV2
CASIRGNTEAFF
TGTGCCAGCATCAGGGGGAACACTGAAGCTTTCTTT
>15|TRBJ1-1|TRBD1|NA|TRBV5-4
CASSVDRARYTEAFF
TGTGCCAGCAGCGTGGACAGGGCCAGGTACACTGAAGCTTTCTTT
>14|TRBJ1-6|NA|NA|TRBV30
CAWTSLTSNSPLHF
TGTGCCTGGACCTCGCTTACTAGTAATTCACCCCTCCACTTT